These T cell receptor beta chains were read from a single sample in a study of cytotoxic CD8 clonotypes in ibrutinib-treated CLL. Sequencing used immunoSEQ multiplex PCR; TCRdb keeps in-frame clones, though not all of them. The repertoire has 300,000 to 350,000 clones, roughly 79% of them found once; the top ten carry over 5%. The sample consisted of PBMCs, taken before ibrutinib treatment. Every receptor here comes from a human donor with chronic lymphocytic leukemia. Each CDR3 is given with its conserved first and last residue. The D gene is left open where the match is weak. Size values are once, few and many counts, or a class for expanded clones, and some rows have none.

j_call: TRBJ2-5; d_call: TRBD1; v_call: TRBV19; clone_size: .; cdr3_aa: CASSGRDRGLETQYF; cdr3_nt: TGTGCCAGTAGTGGCCGGGACAGGGGGTTAGAGACCCAGTACTTC
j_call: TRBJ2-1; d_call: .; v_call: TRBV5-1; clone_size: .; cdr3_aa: CASSSPLKEYNEQFF; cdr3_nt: TGCGCCAGCAGCTCTCCCCTCAAAGAATACAATGAGCAGTTCTTC
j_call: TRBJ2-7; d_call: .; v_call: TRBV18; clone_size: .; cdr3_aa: CASSPLASYEQYF; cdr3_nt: TGTGCCAGCTCCCCGTTGGCTTCCTACGAGCAGTACTTC
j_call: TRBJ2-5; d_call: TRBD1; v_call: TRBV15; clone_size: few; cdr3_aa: CATSSLVDRGLETQYF; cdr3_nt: TGTGCCACCAGCAGCCTCGTGGACAGGGGGCTAGAGACCCAGTACTTC
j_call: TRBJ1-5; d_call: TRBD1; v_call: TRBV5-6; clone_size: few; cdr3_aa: CASSQGQGAGRPQHF; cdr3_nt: TGTGCCAGCAGCCAGGGACAGGGAGCCGGTCGGCCCCAGCATTTT
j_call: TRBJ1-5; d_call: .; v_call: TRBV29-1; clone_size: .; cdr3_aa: CSVEIGLNQPQHF; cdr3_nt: TGCAGCGTTGAGATCGGCCTCAATCAGCCCCAGCATTTT
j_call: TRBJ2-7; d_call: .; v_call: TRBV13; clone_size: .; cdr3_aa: CASSLEGNYEQYF; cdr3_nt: TGTGCCAGCAGCTTAGAGGGGAACTACGAGCAGTACTTC
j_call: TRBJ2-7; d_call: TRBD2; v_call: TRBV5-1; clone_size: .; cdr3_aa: CASSLVTAGGYEQYF; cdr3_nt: TGCGCCAGCAGCTTGGTTACAGCGGGAGGGTACGAGCAGTACTTC
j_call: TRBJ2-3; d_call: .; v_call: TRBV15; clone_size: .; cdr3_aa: CATSRVRGSTDTQYF; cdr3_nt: TGTGCCACCAGCAGAGTAAGGGGTAGCACAGATACGCAGTATTTT
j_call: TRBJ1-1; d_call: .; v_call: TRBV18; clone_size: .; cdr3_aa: CASSVRDVMNTEAFF; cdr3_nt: TGTGCCAGCTCAGTCCGGGACGTCATGAACACTGAAGCTTTCTTT
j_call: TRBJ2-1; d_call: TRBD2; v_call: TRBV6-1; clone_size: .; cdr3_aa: CASSEALAGLHNEQFF; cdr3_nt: TGTGCCAGCAGTGAAGCTTTAGCGGGATTACACAATGAGCAGTTCTTC
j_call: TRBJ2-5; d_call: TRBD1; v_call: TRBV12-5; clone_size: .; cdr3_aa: CASGSQPGQGAETQYF; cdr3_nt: TGTGCTAGTGGCAGCCAGCCGGGACAGGGGGCGGAGACCCAGTACTTC
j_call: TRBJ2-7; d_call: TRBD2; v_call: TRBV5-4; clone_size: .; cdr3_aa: CASSSGLAGPTLYEQYF; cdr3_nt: TGTGCCAGCAGCTCGGGACTAGCGGGACCGACGCTCTACGAGCAGTACTTC
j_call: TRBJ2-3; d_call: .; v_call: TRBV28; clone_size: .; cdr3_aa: CASSFGDTQYF; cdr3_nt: TGTGCCAGCAGTTTTGGCGATACGCAGTATTTT
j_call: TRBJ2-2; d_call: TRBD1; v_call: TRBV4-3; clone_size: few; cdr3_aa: CASSTPRDRINTGELFF; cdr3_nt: TGCGCCAGCAGCACACCCCGGGACAGGATCAACACCGGGGAGCTGTTTTTT
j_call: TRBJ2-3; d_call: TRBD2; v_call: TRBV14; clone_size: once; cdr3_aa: CASSWREMSDTQYF; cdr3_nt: TGTGCCAGCAGCTGGCGGGAGATGTCAGATACGCAGTATTTT
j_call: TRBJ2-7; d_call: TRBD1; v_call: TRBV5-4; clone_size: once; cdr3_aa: CASSLGGGRTYEQYF; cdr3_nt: TGTGCCAGCAGCTTGGGAGGGGGCCGGACCTACGAGCAGTACTTC
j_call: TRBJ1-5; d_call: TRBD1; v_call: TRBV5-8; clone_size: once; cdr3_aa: CASSPTGVSNQPQHF; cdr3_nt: TGTGCCAGCAGCCCGACAGGGGTAAGCAATCAGCCCCAGCATTTT
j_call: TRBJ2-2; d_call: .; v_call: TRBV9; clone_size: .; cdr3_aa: CASSAGRVGLPNTGELFF; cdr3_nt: TGTGCCAGCAGCGCTGGCCGGGTTGGGCTCCCGAACACCGGGGAGCTGTTTTTT
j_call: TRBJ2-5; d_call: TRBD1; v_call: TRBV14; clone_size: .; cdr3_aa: CASSRQGAERETQYF; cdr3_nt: TGTGCCAGCAGTCGACAGGGGGCTGAACGGGAGACCCAGTACTTC
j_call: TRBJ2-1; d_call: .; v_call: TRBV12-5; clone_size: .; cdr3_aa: CASGLHGTLASEQFF; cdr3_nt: TGTGCTAGTGGTTTGCACGGGACGCTCGCAAGCGAGCAGTTCTTC
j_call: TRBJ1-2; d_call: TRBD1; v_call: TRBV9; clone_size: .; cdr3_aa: CASRKIETGVHGYTF; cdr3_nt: TGTGCCAGCAGAAAAATTGAGACAGGGGTCCATGGCTACACCTTC
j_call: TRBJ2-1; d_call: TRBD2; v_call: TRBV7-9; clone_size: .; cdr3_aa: CASSPIAGENEQFF; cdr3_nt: TGTGCCAGCAGCCCCATAGCGGGAGAGAATGAGCAGTTCTTC
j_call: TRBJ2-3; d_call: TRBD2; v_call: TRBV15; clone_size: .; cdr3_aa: CATSRARLAGHTDTQYF; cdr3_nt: TGTGCCACCAGCAGAGCTAGGCTAGCGGGACACACAGATACGCAGTATTTT
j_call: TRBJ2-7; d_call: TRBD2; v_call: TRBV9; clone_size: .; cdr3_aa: CASSHTSGSSYEQYF; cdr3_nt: TGTGCCAGCAGTCATACTAGCGGGAGCTCCTACGAGCAGTACTTC
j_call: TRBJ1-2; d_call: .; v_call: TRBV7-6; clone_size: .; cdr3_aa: CAAGGWNGYTF; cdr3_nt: TGTGCCGCGGGGGGCTGGAATGGCTACACCTTC
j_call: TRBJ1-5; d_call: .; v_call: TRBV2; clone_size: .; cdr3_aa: CASGGDTNHQPQHF; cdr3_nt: TGTGCCAGCGGGGGGGACACCAACCATCAGCCCCAGCATTTT
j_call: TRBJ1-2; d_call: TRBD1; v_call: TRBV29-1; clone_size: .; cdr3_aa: CSVGTGGSPNYGYTF; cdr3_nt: TGCAGCGTTGGGACAGGGGGTTCTCCTAACTATGGCTACACCTTC
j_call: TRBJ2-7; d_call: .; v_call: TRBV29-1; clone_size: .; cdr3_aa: CSVVQFHEQYF; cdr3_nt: TGCAGCGTTGTTCAGTTCCACGAGCAGTACTTC
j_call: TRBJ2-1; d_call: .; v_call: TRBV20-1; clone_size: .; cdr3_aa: CSARNVNEQFF; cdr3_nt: TGCAGTGCTAGGAACGTCAATGAGCAGTTCTTC
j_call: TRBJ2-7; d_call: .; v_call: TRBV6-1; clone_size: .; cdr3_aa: CASSELELKPYEQYF; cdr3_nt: TGTGCCAGCAGTGAATTGGAACTAAAACCCTACGAGCAGTACTTC
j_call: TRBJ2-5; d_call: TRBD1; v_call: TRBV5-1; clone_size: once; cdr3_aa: CASSTGQGLETQYF; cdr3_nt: TGCGCCAGCAGCACGGGACAGGGTCTGGAGACCCAGTACTTC
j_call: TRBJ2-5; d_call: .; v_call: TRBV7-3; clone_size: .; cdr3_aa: CASSAGLSREGETQYF; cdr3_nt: TGTGCCAGCAGCGCCGGCCTTAGCAGAGAGGGAGAGACCCAGTACTTC
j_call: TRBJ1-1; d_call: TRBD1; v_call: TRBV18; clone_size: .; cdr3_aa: CASSRDRGNTEAFF; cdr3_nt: TGTGCCAGCTCACGGGACAGGGGGAACACTGAAGCTTTCTTT
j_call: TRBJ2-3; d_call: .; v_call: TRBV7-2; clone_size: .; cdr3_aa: CASSLYGGETDTQYF; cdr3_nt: TGTGCCAGCAGCTTATACGGGGGCGAGACAGATACGCAGTATTTT
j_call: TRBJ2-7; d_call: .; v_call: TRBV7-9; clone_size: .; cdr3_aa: CASTDRYYEQYF; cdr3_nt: TGTGCCAGCACGGATAGGTACTACGAGCAGTACTTC
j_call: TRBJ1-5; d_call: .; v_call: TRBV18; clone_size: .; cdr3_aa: CASSRQGNQPQHF; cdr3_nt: TGTGCCAGCTCACGACAAGGCAATCAGCCCCAGCATTTT
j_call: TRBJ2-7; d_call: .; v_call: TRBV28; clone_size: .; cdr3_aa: CASSLQETYEQYF; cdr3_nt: TGTGCCAGCAGCCTCCAGGAGACCTACGAGCAGTACTTC
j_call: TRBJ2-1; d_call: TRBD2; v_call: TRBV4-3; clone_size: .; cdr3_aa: CASSQPGLGSYNEQFF; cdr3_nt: TGCGCCAGCAGCCAGCCGGGACTAGGATCCTACAATGAGCAGTTCTTC
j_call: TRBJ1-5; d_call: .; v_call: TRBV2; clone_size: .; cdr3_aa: CASSERTAYQPQHF; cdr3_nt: TGTGCCAGCAGTGAAAGGACAGCCTATCAGCCCCAGCATTTT
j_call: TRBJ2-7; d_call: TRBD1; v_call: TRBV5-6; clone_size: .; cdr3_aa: CASSLRGTGLYYEQYF; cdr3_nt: TGTGCCAGCAGTTTAAGAGGGACAGGATTATACTACGAGCAGTACTTC
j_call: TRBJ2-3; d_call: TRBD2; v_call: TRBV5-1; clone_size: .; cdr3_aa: CASRRLAGADTQYF; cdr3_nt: TGCGCCAGCAGACGACTAGCGGGAGCGGATACGCAGTATTTT
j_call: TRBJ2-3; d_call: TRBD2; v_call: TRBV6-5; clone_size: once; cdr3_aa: CASNAGGYTDTQYF; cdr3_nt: TGTGCCAGCAATGCGGGAGGATACACAGATACGCAGTATTTT
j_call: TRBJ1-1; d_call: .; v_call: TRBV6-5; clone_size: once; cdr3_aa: CASSLTALNTEAFF; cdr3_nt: TGTGCCAGCAGCTTAACAGCGTTGAACACTGAAGCTTTCTTT
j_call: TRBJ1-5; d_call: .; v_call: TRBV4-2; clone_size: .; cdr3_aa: CASSQVFGFGQPQHF; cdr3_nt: TGTGCCAGCAGCCAAGTTTTTGGGTTCGGCCAGCCCCAGCATTTT
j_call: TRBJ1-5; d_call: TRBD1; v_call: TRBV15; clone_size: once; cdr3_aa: CATSRDYRGQGLIGRGSQHF; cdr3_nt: TGTGCCACCAGCAGAGATTATAGGGGACAGGGACTTATTGGGCGAGGTTCCCAGCATTTT
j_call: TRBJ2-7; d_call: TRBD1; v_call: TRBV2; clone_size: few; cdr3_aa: CASRDPGTGGEQYF; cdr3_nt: TGTGCCAGCAGGGATCCCGGGACAGGGGGCGAGCAGTACTTC
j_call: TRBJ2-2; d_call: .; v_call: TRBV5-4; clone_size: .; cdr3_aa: CASSLEGDRNTGELFF; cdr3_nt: TGTGCCAGCAGCTTGGAAGGGGATAGAAACACCGGGGAGCTGTTTTTT
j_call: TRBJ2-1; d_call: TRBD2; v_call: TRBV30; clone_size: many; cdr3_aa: CAGGTNSYNEQFF; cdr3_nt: TGTGCCGGGGGGACTAACTCCTACAATGAGCAGTTCTTC
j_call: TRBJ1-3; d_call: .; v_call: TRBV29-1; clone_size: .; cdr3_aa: CSVEDQGRGNTIYF; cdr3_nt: TGCAGCGTTGAAGATCAGGGGCGGGGAAACACCATATATTTT